This T cell receptor (beta chain) was found in a study of T cells after yellow fever vaccination. This clonotype was recorded many times. Universal primer sites and UMIs were introduced during 5'RACE template-switching synthesis of TCR cDNA. TCRdb re-called the 5' RACE reads with MiXCR, one entry per CDR3 protein. The sample has a few hundred thousand distinct CDR3 sequences; 6.9% are singletons. V lost 3 bases and J lost 6, with 11 bases in between. Germline V gene lookup returns CDR1 DFQATT and CDR2 SNEGSKA (reference sequence). The CDR3 sequence is 13 residues long. The sample was CD4+ T cells sorted from PBMCs, taken 15 days after the yellow fever booster vaccination. The rearrangement links TRBV20-1 to TRBJ1-4, with unresolved D. This receptor was taken from a man aged 25-45 years who received the YFV17D yellow fever vaccine. This CDR3 is CSARKGSDEKLFF. CDR3 in DNA: TGCAGTGCTAGGAAAGGGAGCGATGAAAAACTGTTTTTT.